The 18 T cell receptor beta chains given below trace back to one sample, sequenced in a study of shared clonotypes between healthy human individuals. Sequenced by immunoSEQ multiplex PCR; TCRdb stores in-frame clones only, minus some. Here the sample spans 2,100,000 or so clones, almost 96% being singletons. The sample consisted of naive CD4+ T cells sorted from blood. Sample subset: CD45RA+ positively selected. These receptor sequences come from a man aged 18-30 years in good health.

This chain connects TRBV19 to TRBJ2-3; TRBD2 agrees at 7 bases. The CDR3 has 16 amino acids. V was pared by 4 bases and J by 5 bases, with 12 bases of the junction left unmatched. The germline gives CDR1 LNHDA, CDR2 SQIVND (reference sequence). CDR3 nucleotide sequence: TGTGCCAGTAGTAATCTAGCGGAACTAACGAGAGATACGCAGTATTTT. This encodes CASSNLAELTRDTQYF.

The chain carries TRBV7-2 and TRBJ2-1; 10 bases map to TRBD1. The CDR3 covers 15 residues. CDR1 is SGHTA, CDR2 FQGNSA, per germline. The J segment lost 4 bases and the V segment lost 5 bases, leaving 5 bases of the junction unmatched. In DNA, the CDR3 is TGTGCCAGCAGCAATGACAGGGGGCGGTACAATGAGCAGTTCTTC. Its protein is CASSNDRGRYNEQFF.

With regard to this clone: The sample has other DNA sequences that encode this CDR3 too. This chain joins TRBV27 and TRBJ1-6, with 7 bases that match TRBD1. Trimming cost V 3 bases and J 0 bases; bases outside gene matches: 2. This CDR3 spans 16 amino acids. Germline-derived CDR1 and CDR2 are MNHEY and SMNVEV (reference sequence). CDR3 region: CASSLKGASYNSPLHF. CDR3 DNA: TGTGCCAGCAGTTTGAAGGGGGCCTCCTATAATTCACCCCTCCACTTT.

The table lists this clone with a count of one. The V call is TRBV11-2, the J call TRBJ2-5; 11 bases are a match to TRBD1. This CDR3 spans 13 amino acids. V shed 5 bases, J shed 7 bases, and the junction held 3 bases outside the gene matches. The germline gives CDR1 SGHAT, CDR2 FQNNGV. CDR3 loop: CASSPGTGGTQYF. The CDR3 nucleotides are TGTGCCAGCAGCCCTGGGACAGGGGGGACCCAGTACTTC.

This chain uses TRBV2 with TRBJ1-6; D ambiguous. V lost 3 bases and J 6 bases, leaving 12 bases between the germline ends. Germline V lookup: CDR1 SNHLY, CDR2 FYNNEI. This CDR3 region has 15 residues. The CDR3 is CASSDGEGFNSPLHF. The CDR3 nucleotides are TGTGCCAGCAGTGATGGGGAGGGTTTTAATTCACCCCTCCACTTT.

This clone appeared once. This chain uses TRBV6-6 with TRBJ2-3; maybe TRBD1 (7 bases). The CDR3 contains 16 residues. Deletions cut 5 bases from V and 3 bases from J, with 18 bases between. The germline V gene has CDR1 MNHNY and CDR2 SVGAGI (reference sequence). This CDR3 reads CASSANRGGRTDTQYF. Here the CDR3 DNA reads TGTGCCAGCAGTGCAAACAGGGGAGGAAGGACAGATACGCAGTATTTT.

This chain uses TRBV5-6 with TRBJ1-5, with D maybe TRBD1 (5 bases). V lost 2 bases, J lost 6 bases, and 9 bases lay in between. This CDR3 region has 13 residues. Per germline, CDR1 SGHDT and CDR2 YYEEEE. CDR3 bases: TGTGCCAGCAGCTTACAGGACGGTCAGCCCCAGCATTTT. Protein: CASSLQDGQPQHF.

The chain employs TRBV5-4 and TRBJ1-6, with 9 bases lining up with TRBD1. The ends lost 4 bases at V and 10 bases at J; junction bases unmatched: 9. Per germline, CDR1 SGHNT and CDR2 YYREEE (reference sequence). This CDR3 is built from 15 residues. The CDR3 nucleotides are TGTGCCAGCAGCGACACCGGGACAGGGCGGTCACCCCTCCACTTT. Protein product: CASSDTGTGRSPLHF. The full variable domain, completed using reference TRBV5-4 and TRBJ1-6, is ETGVTQSPTHLIKTRGQQVTLRCSSQSGHNTVSWYQQALGQGPQFIFQYYREEENGRGNFPPRFSGLQFPNYSSELNVNALELDDSALYLCASSDTGTGRSPLHFGNGTRLTVT.

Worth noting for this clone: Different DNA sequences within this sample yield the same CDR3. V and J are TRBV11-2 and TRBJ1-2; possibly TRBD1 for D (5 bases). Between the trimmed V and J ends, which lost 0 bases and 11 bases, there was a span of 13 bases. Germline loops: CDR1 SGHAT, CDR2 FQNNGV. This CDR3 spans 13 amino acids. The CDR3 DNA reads TGTGCCAGCAGCTTAGAAGGGACCGGCGGGTACACCTTC. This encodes CASSLEGTGGYTF. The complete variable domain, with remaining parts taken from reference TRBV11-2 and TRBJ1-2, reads EAGVAQSPRYKIIEKRQSVAFWCNPISGHATLYWYQQILGQGPKLLIQFQNNGVVDDSQLPKDRFSAERLKGVDSTLKIQPAKLEDSAVYLCASSLEGTGGYTFGSGTRLTVV.

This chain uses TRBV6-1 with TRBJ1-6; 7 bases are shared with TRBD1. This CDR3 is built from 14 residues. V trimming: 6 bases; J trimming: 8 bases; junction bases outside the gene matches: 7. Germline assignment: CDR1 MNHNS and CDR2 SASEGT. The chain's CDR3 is CASRGQVGDSPLHF. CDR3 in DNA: TGTGCCAGCAGAGGACAGGTGGGCGATTCACCCCTCCACTTT.

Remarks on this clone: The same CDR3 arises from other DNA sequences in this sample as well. CDR3 nucleotides: TGTGCCAGCTCACCATTGCAGAACACCGGGGAGCTGTTTTTT. Encoded protein: CASSPLQNTGELFF. The chain uses TRBV18 and TRBJ2-2; D call uncertain. Germline V gene data show CDR1 as KGHSH and CDR2 as LQKENI. CDR3 length equals 14 residues. Trimming took 2 bases from V and 1 from J, leaving 5 bases between them.

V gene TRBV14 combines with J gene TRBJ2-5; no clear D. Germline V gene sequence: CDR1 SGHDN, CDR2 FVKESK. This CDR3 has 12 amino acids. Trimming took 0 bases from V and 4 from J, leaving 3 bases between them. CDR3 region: CASSQEGETQYF. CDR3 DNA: TGTGCCAGCAGCCAAGAAGGAGAGACCCAGTACTTC.

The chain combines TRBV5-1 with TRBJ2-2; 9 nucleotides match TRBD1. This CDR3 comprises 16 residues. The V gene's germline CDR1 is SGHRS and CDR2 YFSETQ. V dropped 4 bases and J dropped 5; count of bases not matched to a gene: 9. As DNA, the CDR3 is TGCGCCAGCAGCGTCGGGACAGGGCAGTGGACCGGGGAGCTGTTTTTT. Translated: CASSVGTGQWTGELFF.

Written as DNA, the CDR3 is TGCAGCGCCGGGACAGGGGGCTGGAACACTGAAGCTTTCTTT. This gives the protein CSAGTGGWNTEAFF. The rearrangement uses TRBV29-1 and TRBJ1-1; 12 nucleotides line up with TRBD1. The CDR3 runs to 14 residues. Germline values: CDR1 SQVTM, CDR2 ANQGSEA. V trimming: 7 bases; J trimming: 1 base; junction bases outside the gene matches: 4.

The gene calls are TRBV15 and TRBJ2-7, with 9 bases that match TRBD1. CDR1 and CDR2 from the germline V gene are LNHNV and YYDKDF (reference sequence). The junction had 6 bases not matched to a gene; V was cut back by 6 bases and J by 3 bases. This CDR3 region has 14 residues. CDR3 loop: CATRGGQGHYEQYF. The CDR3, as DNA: TGTGCCACCAGGGGGGGACAGGGACACTACGAGCAGTACTTC.

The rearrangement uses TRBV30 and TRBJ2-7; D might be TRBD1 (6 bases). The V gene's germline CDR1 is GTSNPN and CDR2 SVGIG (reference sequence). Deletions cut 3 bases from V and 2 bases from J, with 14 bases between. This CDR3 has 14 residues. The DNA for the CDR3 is TGTGCCTGGAGGGGACAAGGTCCCGCCTACGAGCAGTACTTC. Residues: CAWRGQGPAYEQYF.

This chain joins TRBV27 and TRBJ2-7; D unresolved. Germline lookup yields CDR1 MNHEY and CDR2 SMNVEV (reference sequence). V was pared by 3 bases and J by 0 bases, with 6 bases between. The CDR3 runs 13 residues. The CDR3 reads CASSFRNSYEQYF. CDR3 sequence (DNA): TGTGCCAGCAGTTTCAGGAACTCCTACGAGCAGTACTTC.

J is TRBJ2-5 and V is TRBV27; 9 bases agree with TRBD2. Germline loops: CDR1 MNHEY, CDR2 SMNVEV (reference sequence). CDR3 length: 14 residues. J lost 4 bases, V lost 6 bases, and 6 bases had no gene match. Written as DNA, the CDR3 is TGTGCCAGCAGAAGTAGCGGGAGTGGAGAGACCCAGTACTTC. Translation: CASRSSGSGETQYF.